This T cell receptor beta chain was retrieved from a study of T-cell reconstitution after alpha-beta-depleted transplantation in children. Unique molecular identifiers tagged the TCRbeta library. One entry per CDR3 protein results from TCRdb running MiXCR on the PCR reads. The sample gives around 670,000 distinct CDR3 sequences, about an eighth of which show up once; 0.65% to 0.9% is in the top ten. Many counts were recorded for this clonotype. Antigen specificity is unknown. Study-level findings and limits: The study traced high day-60 TCRbeta diversity in some patients to surviving recipient T cells and thymic progenitors. It was reported that alpha-beta T cells came from several hundred expanded graft clones (about two months after transplant).

This clonotype originated in a girl under 10 years old with congenital amegakaryocytic thrombocytopenia, due to receive a stem cell transplant. Sequencing used PBMCs, obtained before TCRalphabeta/CD19-depleted stem cell transplant.

The CDR3 nucleotides read TGCGCCAGCAGCTTGCTCGCCGGAGGCCCCTACGAGCAGTACTTC. Residues: CASSLLAGGPYEQYF. The V call is TRBV5-1, the J call TRBJ2-7, with D perhaps TRBD2 (5 bases). The length of the CDR3 is 15 residues. With 1 base removed from V and 2 bases from J, the gap between germline ends came to 13 bases. Germline CDR1 SGHRS, CDR2 YFSETQ.